This T cell receptor beta chain was identified during a study of beta chain features in type 1 diabetes. V was pared by 5 bases and J by 9 bases, with 17 bases between. The CDR3 contains 14 residues. The germline CDR1 and CDR2 sequences are SGHAT and FQNNGV. In its sample, this clone was seen a few times. Its cognate antigen is unknown. The whole isolated RNA underwent reverse transcription, so sequencing captured expressed TCRB transcripts. Method: immunoSEQ multiplex PCR; TCRdb's copy keeps in-frame clones and lacks some. Among around 160,000 clones listed, 9% were seen once. Findings and limits, study-wide: Type 1 diabetes patients had TCRB CDR3s that were shorter (moderately but significantly so) in all four CD4+ subsets.

This sequence originates from a woman under 40 with type 1 diabetes. Sequenced sample: central memory CD4+ T cells from blood. The chain uses TRBV11-2 and TRBJ2-1, with D tentatively TRBD1 (6 bases). CDR3: CASSQDLTGREQFF. The CDR3 DNA reads TGTGCCAGCAGCCAAGATTTGACAGGTCGTGAGCAGTTCTTC.